This T cell receptor beta chain originates from a study of neurological immune-mediated disorders. The length of the CDR3 is 13 residues. V lost 2 bases to trimming and J lost 4 bases, with 12 bases between them. Germline CDR1 DFQATT, CDR2 SNEGSKA (reference sequence). Using its own MiXCR run on the 5' RACE reads, TCRdb lists one record per CDR3 protein. The table lists around 83,000 distinct CDR3 sequences, roughly 13% of them singletons. This clonotype was found many times. This rearrangement joins TRBV20-1 to TRBJ2-7, with D unclear. The clonotype was recovered from a woman in her forties or fifties in good health. The material sequenced was PBMCs. CDR3 nucleotide sequence: TGCAGTGCTAGATACCCCAGTCGTTACGAGCAGTACTTC. It specifies CSARYPSRYEQYF.